Sequencing of this TCR beta chain was carried out in a study of vaccination effects on CD4 cells after COVID-19. The CDR3 length is 15 residues. With V trimmed by 4 bases and J by 1 base, 3 bases remained unmatched. Per the germline V gene, CDR1 is SNHLY and CDR2 is FYNNEI. With respect to this clone: The antigen is undetermined.

Assay used: immunoSEQ multiplex PCR; TCRdb lists only in-frame clones, some missing. The data show around 54,000 clones, 80% seen once. Before sequencing took place, the ViraFEST assay used viral peptide pools to expand antigen-specific CD4+ T cells. Scientists isolated CD4+ T cells after a roughly 10-day culture period ended. The sequence came from a human donor who received a COVID-19 vaccine. The V and J genes are TRBV2 and TRBJ1-3, with 8 bases matching TRBD1. The sample consisted of CD4+ T cells from PBMCs cultured with HCoV-229E spike peptides, taken before COVID-19 vaccination. CDR3 coding DNA: TGTGCCAGCAGTGCTGACAGGGGATCTGGAAACACCATATATTTT. Its protein product is CASSADRGSGNTIYF. The whole variable domain, filled in from reference TRBV2 and TRBJ1-3, reads EPEVTQTPSHQVTQMGQEVILRCVPISNHLYFYWYRQILGQKVEFLVSFYNNEISEKSEIFDDQFSVERPDGSNFTLKIRSTKLEDSAMYFCASSADRGSGNTIYFGEGSWLTVV.